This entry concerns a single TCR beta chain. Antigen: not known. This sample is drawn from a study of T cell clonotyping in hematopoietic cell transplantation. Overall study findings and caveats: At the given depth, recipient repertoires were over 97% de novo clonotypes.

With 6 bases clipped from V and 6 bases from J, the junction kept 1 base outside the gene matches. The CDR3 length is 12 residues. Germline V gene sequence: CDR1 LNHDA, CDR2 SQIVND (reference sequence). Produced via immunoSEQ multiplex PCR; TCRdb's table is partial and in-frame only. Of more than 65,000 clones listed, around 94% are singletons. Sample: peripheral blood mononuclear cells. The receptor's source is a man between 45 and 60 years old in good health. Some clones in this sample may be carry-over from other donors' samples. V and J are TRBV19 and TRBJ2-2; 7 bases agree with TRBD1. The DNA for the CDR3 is TGTGCCAGTAGAACAGGGGCCGGGGAGCTGTTTTTT. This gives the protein CASRTGAGELFF.